This section outlines one T cell receptor beta chain sequence together with its context. Profiling relied on immunoSEQ multiplex PCR, and the TCRdb table lists in-frame clones only, not all of them. The sample records approximately 230,000 clones, 70% to 90% being singletons. These data originate in a study of blood T cell repertoires in COVID-19. Germline assignment: CDR1 SGDLS and CDR2 YYNGEE. Germline trimming cut 5 bases from V and 2 bases from J; bases unmatched to any gene: 13. The CDR3 runs 19 residues. Source material: peripheral blood. This clonotype was sampled from an elderly man with acute or convalescent COVID-19. The chain combines TRBV9 with TRBJ2-6, with 10 bases that match TRBD1. The CDR3 DNA reads TGTGCCAGCAGTTTCTCCGCCGGGACAGGGGTCCCTGGGGCCAACGTCCTGACTTTC. Encoded protein: CASSFSAGTGVPGANVLTF.